A selection of T cell receptor beta chains follows, all from one sample in a study of blood T cell repertoires in COVID-19. The repertoire was sequenced with immunoSEQ multiplex PCR; TCRdb's copy has only in-frame clones and lacks some. This table has approximately 300,000 clones, around 88% appearing once. Sequenced material: peripheral blood. These receptors were collected from a woman in her 50s with acute or convalescent COVID-19. The CDR3 runs from the conserved cysteine through the conserved F or W. The order of the fields is D gene, clone size, V gene, J gene, CDR3 DNA, CDR3 protein. The D gene is left open where the match is weak. The size of a clone is reported for some rows only, either as once, few or many, or as a class for expanded clones.

D: TRBD2; size: .; V: TRBV10-3; J: TRBJ2-1; DNA: TGTGCCATCAGTGAGATAGCGGGAGACAGCTACAATGAGCAGTTCTTC; CDR3: CAISEIAGDSYNEQFF
D: TRBD2; size: .; V: TRBV11-2; J: TRBJ2-4; DNA: TGTGCCAGCAGCGCGGGACTAGCGAACATTCAGTACTTC; CDR3: CASSAGLANIQYF
D: .; size: .; V: TRBV15; J: TRBJ1-3; DNA: TGTGCCACCAGCAGAGATTCCGGTTTTGGAAACACCATATATTTT; CDR3: CATSRDSGFGNTIYF
D: .; size: .; V: TRBV6-5; J: TRBJ2-7; DNA: TGTGCCAGCAGTCGCCCGGGTTTCGCCTACGAGCAGTACTTC; CDR3: CASSRPGFAYEQYF
D: .; size: once; V: TRBV5-1; J: TRBJ2-1; DNA: TGCGCCAGCCACGAGGGATGGCGGGACAATGAGCAGTTCTTC; CDR3: CASHEGWRDNEQFF
D: .; size: .; V: TRBV2; J: TRBJ1-2; DNA: TGTGCCAGCAGTGCCTACAGGGCATCCTCCTATGGCTACACCTTC; CDR3: CASSAYRASSYGYTF
D: TRBD2; size: few; V: TRBV5-6; J: TRBJ2-1; DNA: TGTGCCAGCAGCTCCGGGACTAGCGCTTACAATGAGCAGTTCTTC; CDR3: CASSSGTSAYNEQFF
D: .; size: .; V: TRBV6-1; J: TRBJ2-1; DNA: TGTGCCAGCAGTGAATTTCTATTACGGGAGCGCGGGGACAATGAGCAGTTCTTC; CDR3: CASSEFLLRERGDNEQFF
D: TRBD1; size: .; V: TRBV19; J: TRBJ2-2; DNA: TGTGCCAGTAGGGGAGGGACAGGGGGCATCACCGGGGAGCTGTTTTTT; CDR3: CASRGGTGGITGELFF
D: TRBD1; size: .; V: TRBV27; J: TRBJ1-2; DNA: TGTGCCAGCAGTTTACGACAGGGGGGCTATGGCTACACCTTC; CDR3: CASSLRQGGYGYTF
D: .; size: few; V: TRBV27; J: TRBJ1-2; DNA: TGTGCCAGCAGTCTGGGACTATACGGTGGCTACACCTTC; CDR3: CASSLGLYGGYTF
D: TRBD2; size: .; V: TRBV30; J: TRBJ2-1; DNA: TGTGGCTGGATTAGCGGGGGGCTAAATGAGCAGTTCTTC; CDR3: CGWISGGLNEQFF
D: .; size: once; V: TRBV28; J: TRBJ1-2; DNA: TGTCTTTCAACCGTCGGCTATGGCTACACCTTC; CDR3: CLSTVGYGYTF
D: .; size: .; V: TRBV27; J: TRBJ1-6; DNA: TGTGCCAGCAGCCTGGGCGAGAGCTCCTATAATTCACCCCTCCACTTT; CDR3: CASSLGESSYNSPLHF
D: .; size: once; V: TRBV11-3; J: TRBJ2-7; DNA: TGTGCCAGCAGCCAAATGACAGCTTCATTGGGGGGCGAGCAGTACTTC; CDR3: CASSQMTASLGGEQYF
D: TRBD1; size: once; V: TRBV27; J: TRBJ1-4; DNA: TGTGCCAGCAGTTTATTTGCGAAGACAGGGGGAAGTGAAAAACTGTTTTTT; CDR3: CASSLFAKTGGSEKLFF
D: TRBD1; size: .; V: TRBV2; J: TRBJ2-1; DNA: TGTGCCAGCAGGGTTGACAGGGACAATGAGCAGTTCTTC; CDR3: CASRVDRDNEQFF
D: TRBD2; size: .; V: TRBV7-3; J: TRBJ2-5; DNA: TGTGCCAGCAGCCGACTAGCGGAAGAGACCCAGTACTTC; CDR3: CASSRLAEETQYF
D: TRBD2; size: .; V: TRBV24-1; J: TRBJ2-1; DNA: TGTGCCACCAGTGCCGAACCCCGAGGACTAGCGGGTACCTATAATGAGCAGTTCTTC; CDR3: CATSAEPRGLAGTYNEQFF
D: .; size: .; V: TRBV19; J: TRBJ2-5; DNA: TGTGCCAGTAGTGCTCCCCAGGGATTTGAGACCCAGTACTTC; CDR3: CASSAPQGFETQYF
D: .; size: .; V: TRBV29-1; J: TRBJ2-1; DNA: TGCAGCGTGGGGGACTCCTCCTACAATGAGCAGTTCTTC; CDR3: CSVGDSSYNEQFF
D: TRBD1; size: .; V: TRBV2; J: TRBJ1-4; DNA: TGTGCCAGCTCGGGACAGGGCTATAATGAAAAACTGTTTTTT; CDR3: CASSGQGYNEKLFF